The rows below give T cell receptor beta chains drawn from one sample of a study of blood T cell repertoires in COVID-19. The table came from immunoSEQ multiplex PCR; TCRdb's copy has only in-frame clones and leaves some out. The table records some 87,000 clones, about 80% of them present only once. Sequencing was done on a sample of peripheral blood. These receptors were taken from a human donor in a cohort sampled during active COVID-19. Each CDR3 is given with its conserved first and last residue. D genes are given only for firm matches. Clone size is stated in some rows and not others, as once, few, many or a class when expanded.

len,j_gene,v_gene,abundance,d_gene,CDR3nt,CDR3aa
15,TRBJ2-1,TRBV5-6,-,TRBD1,TGTGCCAGCAGCTACTGGGTAGGGGGCCACAATGAGCAGTTCTTC,CASSYWVGGHNEQFF
17,TRBJ1-3,TRBV19,-,TRBD1,TGTGCCAGTAGTACCACGGGACAGTTTTACTCTGGAAACACCATATATTTT,CASSTTGQFYSGNTIYF
15,TRBJ2-1,TRBV19,-,-,TGTGCCAGTAAAGTGCTAGGAGCCGGGGACTATGAGCAGTTCTTC,CASKVLGAGDYEQFF
15,TRBJ2-7,TRBV27,-,TRBD1,TGTGCCAGCAGAAAGTGGACAGGGGGCGAGAACGAGCAGTACTTC,CASRKWTGGENEQYF
14,TRBJ1-2,TRBV29-1,once,TRBD1,TGCAGCGTTGTCGGCCTAGGACAGGTGGATGGCTACACCTTC,CSVVGLGQVDGYTF
15,TRBJ1-1,TRBV5-6,many,-,TGTGCCAGCAGCGCAACAGGTTTTCAAGACCCTGAAGCTTTCTTT,CASSATGFQDPEAFF
15,TRBJ1-4,TRBV2,-,-,TGTGCCAGCAGTGTTCAGGGGACAACTAATGAAAAACTGTTTTTT,CASSVQGTTNEKLFF
15,TRBJ2-2,TRBV2,few,TRBD2,TGTGCCAGCACCCCTAGCGGGAGCCCGACCGGGGAGCTGTTTTTT,CASTPSGSPTGELFF
14,TRBJ1-2,TRBV18,-,-,TGTGCCAGCTCACCACCCTTTACAGAATATGGCTACACCTTC,CASSPPFTEYGYTF
15,TRBJ2-7,TRBV4-2,-,-,TGTGCCAGCAGCCAGGCCGGAGGACTCGACTACGAGCAGTACTTC,CASSQAGGLDYEQYF
15,TRBJ2-5,TRBV5-1,-,TRBD2,TGCGCCAGCAGCCCGATGGGGGGGAAACAAGAGACCCAGTACTTC,CASSPMGGKQETQYF
16,TRBJ2-4,TRBV7-2,-,TRBD1,TGTGCCAGCAGCTTAGTTGGGACAGGGGGCCAAAACATTCAGTACTTC,CASSLVGTGGQNIQYF
13,TRBJ1-1,TRBV28,once,-,TGTGCCAGCAGTTTGTGGCAGATCACTGAAGCTTTCTTT,CASSLWQITEAFF
13,TRBJ1-5,TRBV2,-,-,TGTGCCAGCAGGGTTGGGCCGAATCAGCCCCAGCATTTT,CASRVGPNQPQHF